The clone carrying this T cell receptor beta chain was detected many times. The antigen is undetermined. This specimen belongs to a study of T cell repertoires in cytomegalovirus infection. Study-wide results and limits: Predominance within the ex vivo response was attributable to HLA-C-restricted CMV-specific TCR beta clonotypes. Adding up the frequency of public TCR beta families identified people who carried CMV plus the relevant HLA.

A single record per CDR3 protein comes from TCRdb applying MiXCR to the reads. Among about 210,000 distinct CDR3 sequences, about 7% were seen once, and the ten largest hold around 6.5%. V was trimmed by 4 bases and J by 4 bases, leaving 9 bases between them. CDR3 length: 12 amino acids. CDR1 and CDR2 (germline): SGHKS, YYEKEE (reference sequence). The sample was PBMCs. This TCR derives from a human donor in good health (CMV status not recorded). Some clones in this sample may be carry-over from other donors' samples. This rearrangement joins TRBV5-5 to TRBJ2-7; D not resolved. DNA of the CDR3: TGTGCCAGCAGCCCCGCGAGGTACGAGCAGTACTTC. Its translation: CASSPARYEQYF. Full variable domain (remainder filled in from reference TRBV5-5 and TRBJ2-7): DAGVTQSPTHLIKTRGQQVTLRCSPISGHKSVSWYQQVLGQGPQFIFQYYEKEERGRGNFPDRFSARQFPNYSSELNVNALLLGDSALYLCASSPARYEQYFGPGTRLTVT.